This T cell receptor (beta chain) was captured by sequencing in a study of blood T cells in healthy people across ages. This clonotype was seen a few times. The antigen remains unidentified. This CDR3 contains 15 residues. The V segment lost 4 bases and the J segment 7 bases; nucleotides outside the gene matches: 12. CDR1 is SEHNR, CDR2 FQNEAQ, per germline (reference sequence). It was with a sample-barcoded 5' primer and a J-beta primer mix that a second PCR of roughly 7 to 12 cycles was run. TCRdb passed the 5' RACE reads through MiXCR, listing each CDR3 protein once. This table has 550,000 to 650,000 distinct CDR3 sequences, roughly 30% appearing once. Study conclusions and caveats: Among T cells, TCR beta diversity per million cells dropped roughly linearly as age rose. Both higher diversity and more naive CD4+ cells marked long-lived donors when set against aged donors. There was a strong correlation between TCR beta diversity and naive T cell percentage.

The people who gave samples were healthy Caucasians from Russia, aged roughly 6 to 90. Source material: blood. This TCR was recovered from a woman at least 80 years old in good health. The genes are TRBV7-9 and TRBJ2-5, with 7 bases aligning to TRBD2. The DNA for the CDR3 is TGTGCCAGCAGCTACGGTCCCGGGACTACCGGGACCCAGTACTTC. Translated: CASSYGPGTTGTQYF.